This entry lists 18 T cell receptor beta chains sequenced from one sample in a study of HIV-infected patients and healthy controls. No cell fractionation was done, so the repertoire covers all unsorted peripheral blood T cells. cDNA was made from about 500 ng RNA using alpha and beta constant primers. Separate chain-specific third strand synthesis with multiplexing indices produced the alpha and beta libraries. MiXCR, run by TCRdb on the 5' RACE reads, gives a single entry per CDR3 protein. The sample shows over 15,000 distinct CDR3 sequences, 6.5% to 7.5% of them seen only once. The specimen sequenced was blood. The receptor set was obtained from an adult in good health.

The sample holds many counts of this clonotype. The V gene is TRBV11-3, the J gene TRBJ2-1, with D possibly TRBD1 on 5 matching bases. Between the trimmed V and J ends, which lost 2 bases and 6 bases, there was a span of 8 bases. The CDR3 totals 13 residues. The V gene's germline CDR1 is SGHNT and CDR2 YENEEA. CDR3 amino acids: CASSLTGINEQFF. Here the CDR3 DNA reads TGTGCCAGCAGCTTAACAGGAATCAATGAGCAGTTCTTC.

In its sample, this clonotype was seen many times. The chain is built from TRBV15 and TRBJ2-7; 9 nucleotides align to TRBD2. The CDR3 sequence is 15 residues long. Germline CDR1 and CDR2: LNHNV and YYDKDF (reference sequence). The J segment lost 4 bases and the V segment lost 0 bases, leaving 4 bases of the junction unmatched. CDR3 coding DNA: TGTGCCACCAGCAGAGATGCTACTAGCGGGTACGAGCAGTACTTC. It specifies CATSRDATSGYEQYF. The variable domain in full, completed from reference TRBV15 and TRBJ2-7, reads DAMVIQNPRYQVTQFGKPVTLSCSQTLNHNVMYWYQQKSSQAPKLLFHYYDKDFNNEADTPDNFQSRRPNTSFCFLDIRSPGLGDTAMYLCATSRDATSGYEQYFGPGTRLTVT.

This clonotype occurred many times. The V call is TRBV20-1, the J call TRBJ2-1; 7 bases fit TRBD2. The junction had 8 bases not matched to a gene; V was cut back by 1 base and J by 2 bases. Germline CDR1 reads DFQATT; CDR2 reads SNEGSKA (reference sequence). The CDR3 has 16 residues. CDR3 amino acids: CSARGSSGETYNEQFF. CDR3 bases: TGCAGTGCTAGAGGTTCTAGCGGAGAGACCTACAATGAGCAGTTCTTC.

For this clonotype: A single base separates this from a much larger clone, so it may be a read error. The chain has TRBV20-1 and TRBJ2-2; TRBD1 matches 8 bases. V lost 6 bases to trimming and J lost 7 bases; unmatched junction nucleotides: 10. Germline assignment: CDR1 DFQATT and CDR2 SNEGSKA (reference sequence). The length of the CDR3 is 14 residues. Written as DNA, the CDR3 is TGCAGTGCGAACCGACAGGGGAGAGTCGGGGAGCTGTTTTTT. Amino acid sequence: CSANRQGRVGELFF.

This clonotype was detected ten times or more. As DNA, the CDR3 is TGTGCCAGCAGCTTAGACCCTACAGTCTATGGCTACACCTTC. Translated, it gives CASSLDPTVYGYTF. The V call is TRBV7-2, the J call TRBJ1-2; D gene uncertain. CDR1 SGHTA and CDR2 FQGNSA come from the germline V gene. This CDR3 is built from 14 residues. V lost 1 base, J lost 4 bases, and 10 bases lay in between.

In its sample, this clonotype was seen many times. The V and J genes are TRBV27 and TRBJ1-2; tentatively, D is TRBD1 (5 bases). This CDR3 is built from 14 residues. V lost 8 bases and J 1 base, leaving 14 bases between the germline ends. Germline CDR1 MNHEY, CDR2 SMNVEV (reference sequence). The CDR3 reads CASADGGGNYGYTF. The CDR3, as DNA: TGTGCCAGCGCTGACGGGGGGGGTAACTATGGCTACACCTTC.

This clonotype is large (0.1 to 1%) in the sample. This sequence joins TRBV4-3 and TRBJ2-7, with D maybe TRBD2 (5 bases). The CDR3 length is 16 residues. Germline values: CDR1 LGHNA, CDR2 YSLEER. With 1 base removed from V and 4 bases from J, the gap between germline ends came to 17 bases. DNA of the CDR3: TGCGCCAGCAGCCAAGTTTCCGGCCCTCGGGAATACGAGCAGTACTTC. This encodes CASSQVSGPREYEQYF.

This clonotype was counted many times. The J gene is TRBJ1-6, the V gene TRBV7-2; D unclear. Between the trimmed V and J ends, which lost 5 bases and 3 bases, there was a span of 11 bases. This CDR3 region has 15 residues. Germline loops: CDR1 SGHTA, CDR2 FQGNSA. The CDR3 DNA is TGTGCCAGCAGCCTAGATTCAGGCTATAATTCACCCCTCCACTTT. This encodes CASSLDSGYNSPLHF.

The chain is built from TRBV3-1 and TRBJ1-2; possibly TRBD1 for D (5 bases). The V gene lost 2 bases and the J gene lost 2 bases, with 21 bases spanning the gap. The CDR3 consists of 18 residues. Germline CDR1 LGHDT, CDR2 YNNKEL (reference sequence). CDR3 coding DNA: TGTGCCAGCAGCCAAAGTGGGGACCTGAGCGACACCAACTATGGCTACACCTTC. Its translation: CASSQSGDLSDTNYGYTF.

This clonotype has at least ten counts. This chain joins TRBV3-1 and TRBJ2-1; 11 bases map to TRBD2. V shed 0 bases, J shed 9 bases, and the junction held 4 bases outside the gene matches. Germline V gene data show CDR1 as LGHDT and CDR2 as YNNKEL (reference sequence). This CDR3 is built from 15 residues. Here the CDR3 reads CASSQEASGRLEQFF. The CDR3 DNA reads as TGTGCCAGCAGCCAAGAGGCTAGCGGGAGGCTTGAGCAGTTCTTC.

This clonotype was picked up many times. The chain has TRBV4-3 and TRBJ2-7; D is tentatively TRBD1 or TRBD2 (5 bases each). CDR1 is LGHNA and CDR2 is YSLEER in the germline V gene. This CDR3 has 15 residues. V was shortened by 4 bases and J by 6 bases, with 19 bases between the two germline ends. The CDR3 loop reads CASSRRSGGRGEQYF. CDR3 coding DNA: TGCGCCAGCAGCCGCCGAAGTGGGGGTAGGGGCGAGCAGTACTTC.

This clonotype was observed at least ten times. The rearrangement joins TRBV6-1 to TRBJ1-5; D is perhaps TRBD1 (5 bases). Trimming removed 0 bases from V and 5 bases from J, with 14 bases in between. Germline-derived CDR1 and CDR2 are MNHNS and SASEGT. This CDR3 region has 16 residues. CDR3 coding DNA: TGTGCCAGCAGTGAAGCGAGGGGCAGAAATTATCAGCCCCAGCATTTT. Its translation is CASSEARGRNYQPQHF.

This clonotype was seen ten or more times. The genes are TRBV19 and TRBJ2-3; 8 bases map to TRBD1. The CDR3 extends over 16 amino acids. Germline-derived CDR1 and CDR2 are LNHDA and SQIVND (reference sequence). The V gene end was trimmed by 3 bases and the J gene end by 3 bases; junction bases not matched to a gene: 8. CDR3: CASSIFGQGATDTQYF. CDR3 in DNA: TGTGCCAGTAGTATCTTTGGGCAGGGGGCAACAGATACGCAGTATTTT.

At least ten counts were recorded for this clonotype. The CDR3 protein is CSARVERGTGVGNTIYF. DNA of the CDR3: TGCAGTGCTAGAGTGGAAAGAGGGACAGGGGTAGGAAACACCATATATTTT. This chain uses TRBV20-1 with TRBJ1-3; 10 bases match TRBD1. V lost 1 base and J lost 4; bases outside the gene matches: 10. Germline lookup yields CDR1 DFQATT and CDR2 SNEGSKA (reference sequence). This CDR3 spans 17 amino acids.

This clonotype has at least ten counts. The rearrangement uses TRBV6-4 and TRBJ2-3, with TRBD1 identical over 8 bases. This CDR3 is 15 amino acids long. Germline values: CDR1 MRHNA, CDR2 SNTAGT. J was trimmed by 0 bases and V by 8 bases; bases with no gene match: 7. The CDR3 sequence: CASSAGGSSTDTQYF. The CDR3 DNA follows: TGTGCCAGCTCAGCAGGGGGCTCTAGCACAGATACGCAGTATTTT.

This clonotype was found many times. The chain recombines TRBV3-1 with TRBJ1-1; D unresolved. CDR3 length equals 14 residues. Germline lookup yields CDR1 LGHDT and CDR2 YNNKEL (reference sequence). The V end lost 4 bases, the J end lost 0 bases, and 9 bases lay between the germline ends. The CDR3 DNA sequence: TGTGCCAGCAGCCGGAACAGAATGAACACTGAAGCTTTCTTT. Translating gives CASSRNRMNTEAFF.

In this sample, this clonotype turned up a few times. The rearrangement uses TRBV6-2 or TRBV6-3 and TRBJ2-3; TRBD2 matches at 10 bases. This CDR3 is built from 16 residues. Germline V gives CDR1 MNHEY, CDR2 SVGEGT. V gave up 8 bases and J gave up 1 base; unmatched junction bases: 9. The CDR3 is CASGEAGGPRTDTQYF. The DNA of the CDR3 is TGTGCCAGCGGGGAAGCGGGAGGGCCTCGCACAGATACGCAGTATTTT.

This clonotype was picked up many times. This chain connects TRBV19 to TRBJ2-5, with D perhaps TRBD1 or TRBD2 (5 bases each). The CDR3 extends over 18 amino acids. Germline V gene sequence: CDR1 LNHDA, CDR2 SQIVND (reference sequence). The germline V and J ends were trimmed by 3 bases and 1 base, with 21 bases remaining between them. The CDR3 sequence is CASSILPGTDPTQETQYF. The CDR3 DNA is TGTGCCAGTAGTATCCTACCGGGGACGGACCCCACCCAAGAGACCCAGTACTTC.